The entry that follows covers one T cell receptor (beta chain) sequence. This clonotype was seen a few times. Its binding antigen is unknown. Per-nucleotide qualities are absent, and no much larger clonotype sits a single base away. This entry belongs to a study of CD8 T cells in ankylosing spondylitis (dated by TCRdb to 2015 to 2018). Broadly, across the study: To find TCR variants linked to disease, the study profiled T cell receptor beta repertoires in ankylosing spondylitis patients and healthy donors. The full study cohort was made up of 25 ankylosing spondylitis patients and around 100 healthy donors. Peripheral blood was sampled, and synovial fluid was also collected from ankylosing spondylitis patients. General study outcomes and caveats: Some of the motif variants had been reported before in the synovial fluid and blood of reactive arthritis patients, a finding that suggests common disease-initiation mechanisms. The disease-linked clones showed a CD8+ phenotype and occurred at relatively low frequencies in peripheral blood. Blood from ankylosing spondylitis patients appeared to be characterized by a TCR beta motif made up of several highly homologous amino acid variants. The disease-linked clones were reported to be significantly enriched in matched synovial fluid samples from ankylosing spondylitis patients.

Sequencing was performed on an Illumina HiSeq 2500. Quantitative 5'-RACE with molecular barcodes was the method used to prepare the TCR beta libraries. As for the original processing: A new computational method, built on a probabilistic model of VDJ rearrangement, was used to identify disease-linked TCR variants. TCRdb reworked the public reads: Q25 trimming with fastp, MiXCR clone assembly, productive beta chains retained. Each entry is one CDR3 protein sequence, shown with its most common DNA and genes. Clone size and V and J calls follow TCRdb, not the original study. This sample is represented by some 270,000 distinct CDR3 sequences; 18% of them were singletons. The leading ten clones occupy around 30% of the sample. A distance of 16 bases separates the germline ends of V and J, which lose 2 bases and 8 bases respectively. The germline V gene provides CDR1 SGHAT and CDR2 FQNNGV. From the cysteine through the phenylalanine, the CDR3 covers 15 amino acids. Here the CDR3 DNA is all that survives: 45 bases in frame from base 1.

The sample comprised blood, either unsorted or a sorted T cell fraction (not recorded which). This sequence uses TRBV11-2 and TRBJ2-4, and perhaps TRBD2 as D gene, on 7 matching bases. The receptor comes from a male donor with ankylosing spondylitis or in good health (not recorded which). The DNA reads as follows: TGTGCCAGCAGCTTAATTGCGGGGGCGGCTGACATTCAGTACTTC. This translates into CASSLIAGAADIQYF.